Listed here is a single T cell receptor (beta chain). The data were obtained in a study of cytomegalovirus exposure and HLA in healthy donors. The PCR was carried out with 60 Vbeta primers and 13 Jbeta primers. Method: immunoSEQ multiplex PCR; TCRdb's copy keeps in-frame clones and lacks some. This sample has more than 95,000 clones, with 76% found just once. From germline, CDR1 is SGHAT and CDR2 FQNNGV. The CDR3 spans 17 residues. The V and J ends lost 0 bases and 0 bases respectively, with 14 bases between them. Sequences were obtained from PBMCs. The TCR was taken from a man in his forties in good health and CMV-seropositive. The gene calls are TRBV11-2 and TRBJ1-1; maybe TRBD1 (5 bases). The CDR3 spells CASSLDRGGGVNTEAFF. The CDR3, as DNA: TGTGCCAGCAGCTTAGATAGAGGTGGAGGGGTGAACACTGAAGCTTTCTTT.